Below are 2 T cell receptor beta chains sequenced from a single sample in a study of shared clonotypes between healthy human individuals. TCRdb's table, derived via immunoSEQ multiplex PCR, lists solely in-frame clones and lacks some. Seen here are 1,400,000 or so clones, just under 99% observed once, and the top ten hold around 0.38%. Sequenced: naive CD4+ T cells sorted from blood. Noted subset: CD45RA+ positively selected. These TCRs come from a man aged 25-45 years in good health.

This chain links TRBV5-4 with TRBJ2-1, with 8 bases identical to TRBD2. Germline loops: CDR1 SGHNT, CDR2 YYREEE (reference sequence). J gave up 3 bases and V 7 bases, and 15 bases lay outside the gene matches. CDR3 length: 17 amino acids. CDR3 nucleotide sequence: TGTGCCAGCCTAACTACTTCCGGGACTAGAAACTACAATGAGCAGTTCTTC. It encodes CASLTTSGTRNYNEQFF. The full variable domain, its missing parts supplied by reference TRBV5-4 and TRBJ2-1, is ETGVTQSPTHLIKTRGQQVTLRCSSQSGHNTVSWYQQALGQGPQFIFQYYREEENGRGNFPPRFSGLQFPNYSSELNVNALELDDSALYLCASLTTSGTRNYNEQFFGPGTRLTVL.

The V and J genes are TRBV5-4 and TRBJ2-1; 9 bases are shared with TRBD2. The CDR3 loop spans 15 amino acids. After removal of 0 bases from V and 9 bases from J, the junction contained 7 bases not matched to a gene. Germline V CDR1 and CDR2: SGHNT, YYREEE (reference sequence). The CDR3 nucleotides are TGTGCCAGCAGCTTGGGTCTGCGGGAGGGGGGTGAGCAGTTCTTC. Its translation: CASSLGLREGGEQFF.